This T cell receptor (beta chain) emerged from a study of blood T cell repertoires in COVID-19. Study summary: COVID-19 samples collected from the United States, Italy and Spain covered acute and convalescent phases. T cells, B-cell-depleted T cells, or PBMCs provided the cDNA or gDNA that served as material.

The CDR3 totals 15 residues. Deletions cut 4 bases from V and 2 bases from J, with 15 bases between. From germline, CDR1 is SGDLS and CDR2 YYNGEE. In the original workflow: Reference gene primer amplification yielded estimated nucleated cell counts. The table came from immunoSEQ multiplex PCR; TCRdb's copy has only in-frame clones and leaves some out. From that table come the V and J calls and clone size; the DNA was used to work out D and trimming. The profile shows nearly 350,000 clones, under 95% of them singletons. The sample comprised peripheral blood. The origin of this receptor is a woman aged 18-29 years who had recovered from COVID-19. This chain links TRBV9 with TRBJ2-5, with D maybe TRBD2 (6 bases). CDR3 coding DNA: TGTGCCAGCAGCCCCCAGGGACTGATTCAAGAGACCCAGTACTTC. Translated, it gives CASSPQGLIQETQYF.